The clone carrying this TCR beta chain was found many times. Its cognate antigen is unknown. This sample was taken from a study of T cells after yellow fever vaccination. Overall study findings and caveats: Sorted repertoires could include abundant contaminating clonotypes from bulk cells. Secondary responses were weaker yet peaked faster, day 5 versus 15.

CDR3 size: 14 residues. After removal of 0 bases from V and 5 bases from J, the junction contained 5 bases not matched to a gene. Germline CDR1 SGHRS, CDR2 YFSETQ. TCRdb passed the 5' RACE reads through MiXCR, listing each CDR3 protein once. This sample yields a few hundred thousand distinct CDR3 sequences, of which around 6.8% are seen a single time; about 18% belongs to the top ten. The input for sequencing was PBMCs, taken roughly seven weeks after the first yellow fever vaccination. V gene TRBV5-1 combines with J gene TRBJ2-7; the match to TRBD1 covers 7 bases. The TCR sequence derives from a man younger than 30 who received the YFV17D yellow fever vaccine. CDR3: CASSLEGAGNEQYV. CDR3 DNA sequence: TGCGCCAGCAGCTTGGAGGGGGCAGGAAACGAGCAGTACGTC.